The rows below give T cell receptor beta chains drawn from one sample of a study of T cells in Graves' hyperthyroidism and ophthalmopathy. TCRdb re-analysed the multiplex PCR reads in MiXCR, keeping a single row per CDR3 protein. Among fewer than 450,000 distinct CDR3 sequences, about 17% were seen once, and the ten largest hold approximately 35%. Sequencing was carried out using blood. The origin of the receptors is a woman between 25 and 40 years old with Graves' hyperthyroidism that later progressed to Graves' ophthalmopathy. Each CDR3 is given with its conserved first and last residue. Fields, in order: clone size, CDR3 length, V gene, D gene, J gene, CDR3 DNA, CDR3 protein. The D gene is left open where the match is weak. Only some rows state a clone size, as once, few, many or a class for expanded clones.

size: many; length: 13; V: TRBV11-3; D: -; J: TRBJ1-1; DNA: TGTGCCAGCAGCTCAGGTGGTGGCGCTGAAGCTTTCTTT; CDR3: CASSSGGGAEAFF
size: -; length: 14; V: TRBV3-1; D: TRBD2; J: TRBJ2-7; DNA: TGTGCCAGCAGCGCGACTAGCGGGATAGGGGAGCAGTACTTC; CDR3: CASSATSGIGEQYF
size: -; length: 13; V: TRBV5-1; D: TRBD2; J: TRBJ2-5; DNA: TGCGCCAGCCATCGGGGGGTCCAAGAGACCCAGTACTTC; CDR3: CASHRGVQETQYF
size: many; length: 16; V: TRBV29-1; D: -; J: TRBJ2-5; DNA: TGCAGCGTTGAAGATCCGGGGATGGAGGGGCAAGAGACCCAGTACTTC; CDR3: CSVEDPGMEGQETQYF
size: many; length: 16; V: TRBV28; D: -; J: TRBJ1-6; DNA: TGTGCCAGCAGTTTAATATCACAGGCCTATAATTCACCCCTCCACTTT; CDR3: CASSLISQAYNSPLHF
size: -; length: 15; V: TRBV7-2; D: -; J: TRBJ1-3; DNA: TGTGCCAGCAGCTTAGTCGGCAGCCCTGGAAACACCATATATTTT; CDR3: CASSLVGSPGNTIYF
size: many; length: 13; V: TRBV2; D: -; J: TRBJ2-7; DNA: TGTGCCAGCAGTGCGTCGGGGTCCTACGAGCAGTACTTC; CDR3: CASSASGSYEQYF
size: many; length: 15; V: TRBV5-1; D: -; J: TRBJ2-5; DNA: TGCGCCAGCAGCCCATGGACTCTACTTCAAGAGACCCAGTACTTC; CDR3: CASSPWTLLQETQYF
size: many; length: 13; V: TRBV20-1; D: TRBD1; J: TRBJ1-2; DNA: TGCAGTCCTAAGGACAGGATGCCCGATGGCTACACCTTC; CDR3: CSPKDRMPDGYTF
size: many; length: 14; V: TRBV28; D: -; J: TRBJ2-5; DNA: TGTGCCAGCACGTATGGGGGGCATGGGGAGACCCAGTACTTC; CDR3: CASTYGGHGETQYF
size: many; length: 16; V: TRBV5-1; D: -; J: TRBJ1-1; DNA: TGCGCCAGCAGCTCGGGCCGGCTCGCAGGAAACACTGAAGCTTTCTTT; CDR3: CASSSGRLAGNTEAFF
size: few; length: 14; V: TRBV3-1; D: -; J: TRBJ2-1; DNA: TGTGCCAGCAGCCGGGCTAGCTCCTACAATGAGCAGTTCTTC; CDR3: CASSRASSYNEQFF
size: -; length: 16; V: TRBV12-3/TRBV12-4; D: TRBD1; J: TRBJ1-3; DNA: TGTGCCAGCAGTGAGGGACAGGGAGGCTCTGGAAACACCATATATTTT; CDR3: CASSEGQGGSGNTIYF
size: many; length: 13; V: TRBV6-2/TRBV6-3; D: TRBD2; J: TRBJ2-1; DNA: TGTGCCAGCAGTTACTGGGCGGGAGGTGAGCAGTTCTTC; CDR3: CASSYWAGGEQFF
size: few; length: 16; V: TRBV20-1; D: TRBD2; J: TRBJ2-7; DNA: TGCAGTGCTAGAGTTGCTAGCGGGAGGAACTCCTACGAGCAGTACTTC; CDR3: CSARVASGRNSYEQYF
size: -; length: 16; V: TRBV4-1; D: TRBD1; J: TRBJ1-5; DNA: TGCGCCAGCAGCCAAGGGGCCGGGACAGGGGTAGGGCCCCAGCATTTT; CDR3: CASSQGAGTGVGPQHF
size: few; length: 14; V: TRBV25-1; D: TRBD1; J: TRBJ1-1; DNA: TGTGCCAGCAGTGATTACAGGGGGGGGACTGAAGCTTTCTTT; CDR3: CASSDYRGGTEAFF
size: -; length: 15; V: TRBV30; D: -; J: TRBJ1-2; DNA: TGTGCCTGGAGTGTACGTTCAGGGACGAATTATGGCTACACCTTC; CDR3: CAWSVRSGTNYGYTF
size: -; length: 15; V: TRBV12-3/TRBV12-4; D: -; J: TRBJ2-1; DNA: TGTGCCAGCAGTTTGCGTCCAAGCTCCTACAATGAGCAGTTCTTC; CDR3: CASSLRPSSYNEQFF
size: many; length: 14; V: TRBV2; D: TRBD1; J: TRBJ1-6; DNA: TGTGCCAGCAGCATGGACAGGACGGGTTCACCCCTCCACTTT; CDR3: CASSMDRTGSPLHF
size: -; length: 16; V: TRBV3-1; D: TRBD1; J: TRBJ2-3; DNA: TGTGCCAGCAGCCAAGATGGGGGACAGGACACAGATACGCAGTATTTT; CDR3: CASSQDGGQDTDTQYF
size: -; length: 12; V: TRBV10-3; D: TRBD1; J: TRBJ1-2; DNA: TGTGCCACAGGACAGGGGAACTATGGCTACACCTTC; CDR3: CATGQGNYGYTF
size: many; length: 15; V: TRBV12-3/TRBV12-4; D: TRBD1; J: TRBJ2-1; DNA: TGTGCCAGCAGTCAAGTCGCAGGGGGTTTAGGTGAGCAGTTCTTC; CDR3: CASSQVAGGLGEQFF
size: many; length: 14; V: TRBV28; D: TRBD1; J: TRBJ2-7; DNA: TGTGCCAGCAGTTTTTGGGACAGAGGCTACGAGCAGTACTTC; CDR3: CASSFWDRGYEQYF
size: many; length: 16; V: TRBV27; D: TRBD1; J: TRBJ1-4; DNA: TGTGCCAGCAGTTCCCTCCGACAGGGGGCAGGGGAAAAACTGTTTTTT; CDR3: CASSSLRQGAGEKLFF
size: many; length: 12; V: TRBV27; D: -; J: TRBJ1-1; DNA: TGTGCCAGCAGTTTAGGCGGCAGTGAAGCTTTCTTT; CDR3: CASSLGGSEAFF
size: few; length: 12; V: TRBV24-1; D: -; J: TRBJ2-5; DNA: TGTGCCACCAGTGATGACCAAGAGACCCAGTACTTC; CDR3: CATSDDQETQYF
size: many; length: 13; V: TRBV12-3/TRBV12-4; D: -; J: TRBJ1-1; DNA: TGTGCCAGCAGTTTACAGGGGCCCACTGAAGCTTTCTTT; CDR3: CASSLQGPTEAFF
size: -; length: 13; V: TRBV19; D: -; J: TRBJ1-5; DNA: TGTGCCAGTAGTATCTGGGACGGTCAGCCCCAGCATTTT; CDR3: CASSIWDGQPQHF